Presented here are 25 T cell receptor beta chains from one specimen sequenced in a study of Ad26.COV2.S vaccination and SARS-CoV-2 variants. Clones were read by immunoSEQ multiplex PCR, and TCRdb kept only the in-frame ones, dropping some. This table has roughly 350,000 clones, 80% to 90% appearing once. Treatment meaning: about 20 received Ad26.COV2.S at low or high dose, single or two shots; 5 received placebo; per-sample allocation not given. At day 63 after the first vaccine or placebo injection, samples were drawn. The sample was peripheral blood, taken in a trial of Ad26.COV2.S vaccine versus placebo. These receptors came from a person between 18 and 65 years old who received the Ad26.COV2.S COVID-19 vaccine or a placebo.

This CDR3 is CASSYSRGLNYEQYF. CDR3 nucleotides: TGTGCCAGCAGTTACTCACGGGGGCTAAACTACGAGCAGTACTTC. This chain connects TRBV6-5 to TRBJ2-7; possibly TRBD1 or TRBD2 for D (6 bases each). The germline gives CDR1 MNHEY, CDR2 SVGAGI. The CDR3 contains 15 residues. Trimming took 0 bases from V and 3 from J, leaving 12 bases between them.

The J gene is TRBJ2-1, the V gene TRBV19, with 9 bases lining up with TRBD2. The CDR3 spans 14 residues. CDR1 is LNHDA, CDR2 SQIVND, per germline (reference sequence). V was pared by 6 bases and J by 10 bases, with 10 bases of the junction left unmatched. Here the CDR3 reads CASSPLAGAREQFF. CDR3 coding DNA: TGTGCCAGTAGCCCCTTAGCGGGAGCAAGGGAGCAGTTCTTC.

The V and J genes are TRBV7-9 and TRBJ2-1; D uncertain. This CDR3 comprises 14 residues. The germline V gene encodes CDR1 SEHNR and CDR2 FQNEAQ (reference sequence). V lost 3 bases, J lost 0 bases, and 6 bases lay in between. The CDR3 DNA sequence: TGTGCCAGCAGCTTCTTAAGCTCCTACAATGAGCAGTTCTTC. Its translation: CASSFLSSYNEQFF.

The V and J genes are TRBV2 and TRBJ2-7; D possibly corresponds to TRBD2 (5 bases). Germline assignment: CDR1 SNHLY and CDR2 FYNNEI. V lost 1 base and J 2 bases, leaving 18 bases between the germline ends. This CDR3 has 17 residues. CDR3 sequence (DNA): TGTGCCAGCAGTGAAGTACCCACTAGGTCGTTTACCTACGAGCAGTACTTC. This encodes CASSEVPTRSFTYEQYF.

The rearrangement uses TRBV7-2 and TRBJ1-5; the D is unclear. Trimming pared 4 bases from V and 9 bases from J, leaving 10 bases between. This CDR3 spans 12 amino acids. CDR1 and CDR2 from the germline V gene are SGHTA and FQGNSA. The CDR3 DNA reads as TGTGCCAGCAGCTCCGGTCCAAGGCCCCAGCATTTT. Encoded protein: CASSSGPRPQHF.

The rearrangement links TRBV2 to TRBJ1-1; D call uncertain. Deletions cut 3 bases from V and 0 bases from J, with 8 bases between. Germline CDR1 reads SNHLY; CDR2 reads FYNNEI. The CDR3 spans 14 residues. CDR3 nucleotide sequence: TGTGCCAGCAGTGAGAGACGGATGAACACTGAAGCTTTCTTT. Protein product: CASSERRMNTEAFF.

The J gene is TRBJ1-6, the V gene TRBV12-3 or TRBV12-4; D unclear. Trimming shortened V by 3 bases and J by 9 bases, and 9 bases separated the two germline ends. This CDR3 region has 13 residues. The CDR3 region is CASSFLESSPLHF. The CDR3 region has the DNA TGTGCCAGCAGTTTCTTAGAAAGTTCACCCCTCCACTTT.

The rearrangement uses TRBV10-1 and TRBJ1-1; no clear D. V was trimmed by 4 bases and J by 0 bases, leaving 6 bases between them. CDR1 and CDR2 (germline): WNHNN, SYGVQD (reference sequence). The CDR3 covers 13 residues. CDR3 coding DNA: TGCGCCAGCAGTGGAGGATTGAACACTGAAGCTTTCTTT. Protein product: CASSGGLNTEAFF.

The chain links TRBV28 to TRBJ2-5, with 8 nucleotides matching TRBD2. CDR1 is MDHEN and CDR2 is SYDVKM in the germline V gene. This CDR3 is 16 amino acids long. J was trimmed by 5 bases and V by 2 bases; bases with no gene match: 10. DNA for the CDR3: TGTGCCAGCAGTTTACGAGCGGGGGAGCCCCAGGAGACCCAGTACTTC. Its translation: CASSLRAGEPQETQYF.

This rearrangement joins TRBV9 to TRBJ1-2, with D perhaps matching TRBD1 (6 bases). The length of the CDR3 is 14 residues. V lost 3 bases and J lost 4, with 13 bases in between. Germline CDR1 reads SGDLS; CDR2 reads YYNGEE. In DNA, the CDR3 is TGTGCCAGCAGCGGTGGGACACCCCGCTATGGCTACACCTTC. Protein: CASSGGTPRYGYTF. The full variable domain, in which reference TRBV9 and TRBJ1-2 provide the parts outside the CDR3, is DSGVTQTPKHLITATGQRVTLRCSPRSGDLSVYWYQQSLDQGLQFLIQYYNGEERAKGNILERFSAQQFPDLHSELNLSSLELGDSALYFCASSGGTPRYGYTFGSGTRLTVV.

The CDR3 here is CASTYREAGELFF. CDR3 coding DNA: TGTGCCAGCACGTACAGGGAGGCCGGGGAGCTGTTTTTT. The V gene is TRBV7-8, the J gene TRBJ2-2, with D perhaps matching TRBD1 or TRBD2 (6 bases each). Germline V gives CDR1 SGHVS, CDR2 FQNEAQ. This CDR3 spans 13 amino acids. V lost 7 bases and J 6 bases, leaving 12 bases between the germline ends.

This rearrangement joins TRBV30 to TRBJ2-3; D remains ambiguous. This CDR3 region has 12 residues. Germline assignment: CDR1 GTSNPN and CDR2 SVGIG (reference sequence). V dropped 5 bases and J dropped 5 bases, with 11 bases sitting between them. As DNA, the CDR3 is TGTGCCTGGGGTTTTTCGGGAGATACGCAGTATTTT. Its translation: CAWGFSGDTQYF.

The chain links TRBV2 to TRBJ2-3; D perhaps matches TRBD2 (6 bases). V was pared by 8 bases and J by 0 bases, with 12 bases between. Germline V gene data show CDR1 as SNHLY and CDR2 as FYNNEI. This CDR3 is built from 14 residues. DNA of the CDR3: TGTGCCAGCGGGGGGACGGCTAGCACAGATACGCAGTATTTT. The encoded protein is CASGGTASTDTQYF.

The chain employs TRBV3-1 (or the pseudogene TRBV3-2) and TRBJ1-5; TRBD1 might be the D (6 bases). The V end lost 5 bases, the J end lost 5 bases, and 10 bases lay between the germline ends. This CDR3 has 13 amino acids. Germline V gives CDR1 LGHDT, CDR2 YNNKEL (reference sequence). The CDR3 DNA is TGTGCCAGCAGCTCCAGGGGTGATCAGCCCCAGCATTTT. Encoded protein: CASSSRGDQPQHF.

The rearrangement links TRBV9 to TRBJ2-1, with 8 bases lining up with TRBD1. Germline CDR1 reads SGDLS; CDR2 reads YYNGEE. V shed 0 bases and J 4 bases; nucleotides not matched to a gene: 9. This CDR3 is 17 amino acids long. Here the CDR3 reads CASSVGRTGNVYNEQFF. The CDR3 nucleotides are TGTGCCAGCAGCGTAGGTAGGACAGGGAATGTGTACAATGAGCAGTTCTTC.

V usage is TRBV7-9 and J usage is TRBJ2-7; no firm D call. The V end was cut by 4 bases, the J end by 2 bases, with 15 bases between. The CDR3 consists of 15 residues. Germline V gives CDR1 SEHNR, CDR2 FQNEAQ (reference sequence). The CDR3 sequence is CASSSYKSPAYEQYF. The CDR3 nucleotides are TGTGCCAGCAGCTCATACAAAAGTCCGGCCTACGAGCAGTACTTC. Looking up the rest from reference TRBV7-9 and TRBJ2-7 gives the full variable domain: DTGVSQNPRHKITKRGQNVTFRCDPISEHNRLYWYRQTLGQGPEFLTYFQNEAQLEKSRLLSDRFSAERPKGSFSTLEIQRTEQGDSAMYLCASSSYKSPAYEQYFGPGTRLTVT.

DNA for the CDR3: TGTGCCAGCAGCGCCGGGACAGGGCGAGAAAAACTGTTTTTT. It yields the protein CASSAGTGREKLFF. This chain uses TRBV6-6 with TRBJ1-4; 9 nucleotides agree with TRBD1. This CDR3 has 14 residues. J gave up 8 bases and V 6 bases, and 7 bases lay outside the gene matches. Per the germline V gene, CDR1 is MNHNY and CDR2 is SVGAGI (reference sequence).

This chain connects TRBV5-4 to TRBJ1-5; unclear D gene. V gave up 4 bases and J gave up 5 bases, with 10 bases separating them. Germline CDR1 reads SGHNT; CDR2 reads YYREEE (reference sequence). The CDR3 contains 13 residues. In DNA, the CDR3 is TGTGCCAGCAGCGCTGGCGTTTATCAGCCCCAGCATTTT. It encodes CASSAGVYQPQHF.

The chain combines TRBV5-8 with TRBJ2-5, with a weak D call TRBD1 (6 bases). The CDR3 loop spans 14 amino acids. Germline lookup yields CDR1 SGHTS and CDR2 YDEGEE. The V gene lost 4 bases and the J gene lost 5 bases, with 15 bases spanning the gap. CDR3 DNA: TGTGCCAGCAGCCCTTTACAGGGACACGAGACCCAGTACTTC. It translates to CASSPLQGHETQYF. Filled out from reference TRBV5-8 and TRBJ2-5, the complete variable domain reads EAGVTQSPTHLIKTRGQQATLRCSPISGHTSVYWYQQALGLGLQFLLWYDEGEERNRGNFPPRFSGRQFPNYSSELNVNALELEDSALYLCASSPLQGHETQYFGPGTRLLVL.

The count of this clone is one. Other DNA sequences in this sample translate to the same CDR3. V is TRBV12-3 or TRBV12-4 and J is TRBJ1-1; D gene uncertain. The ends were cut back, 1 base at V and 5 bases at J, with 2 bases in the middle. This CDR3 has 11 amino acids. In DNA form, the CDR3 reads TGTGCCAGCAGTTTAGGGACTGAAGCTTTCTTT. Its protein product is CASSLGTEAFF.

The chain employs TRBV2 and TRBJ2-7; tentatively, D is TRBD1 (6 bases). CDR3 length equals 13 residues. The ends were cut back, 8 bases at V and 3 bases at J, with 14 bases in the middle. Germline V gene sequence: CDR1 SNHLY, CDR2 FYNNEI. In DNA, the CDR3 is TGTGCCAGCCACGGCTACAGGGACTACGAGCAGTACTTC. Encoded protein: CASHGYRDYEQYF.

The V call is TRBV7-2, the J call TRBJ2-2; 8 bases fit TRBD1. Trimming removed 2 bases from V and 6 bases from J; junction bases left unmatched: 8. This CDR3 is 16 amino acids long. The germline gives CDR1 SGHTA, CDR2 FQGNSA. This chain's CDR3 is CASSLRGQGRAGELFF. The CDR3 bases are TGTGCCAGCAGCTTACGAGGACAGGGTAGGGCCGGGGAGCTGTTTTTT. Full variable domain (rest looked up from reference TRBV7-2 and TRBJ2-2): GAGVSQSPSNKVTEKGKDVELRCDPISGHTALYWYRQSLGQGLEFLIYFQGNSAPDKSGLPSDRFSAERTGGSVSTLTIQRTQQEDSAVYLCASSLRGQGRAGELFFGEGSRLTVL.

The J gene is TRBJ2-4, the V gene TRBV7-2; TRBD1 agrees at 11 bases. Germline V CDR1 and CDR2: SGHTA, FQGNSA. Trimming cost V 4 bases and J 0 bases; bases outside gene matches: 5. The length of the CDR3 is 17 residues. CDR3 loop: CASSYGTGGIAKNIQYF. In DNA, the CDR3 is TGTGCCAGCAGCTACGGGACAGGGGGGATAGCCAAAAACATTCAGTACTTC.

The chain combines TRBV28 with TRBJ1-4; 9 bases map to TRBD1. This CDR3 region has 14 residues. Germline assignment: CDR1 MDHEN and CDR2 SYDVKM. The V and J ends lost 2 bases and 8 bases, in that order; junction bases with no gene match: 3. CDR3 amino acids: CASSLDRGEEKLFF. CDR3 nucleotide sequence: TGTGCCAGCAGTTTAGACAGGGGGGAAGAAAAACTGTTTTTT.

V is TRBV28 and J is TRBJ1-2, with 9 bases identical to TRBD1. The trim removed 6 bases at V and 7 bases at J, leaving 9 bases unmatched. CDR3 size: 14 residues. Per the germline V gene, CDR1 is MDHEN and CDR2 is SYDVKM. CDR3 nucleotides: TGTGCCAGCAGGGGGACAGGGAGGATTATTGGCTACACCTTC. Amino acids: CASRGTGRIIGYTF.